This is a list of T cell receptor beta chains from one sample in a study of cytomegalovirus exposure and HLA in healthy donors. Clones were read by immunoSEQ multiplex PCR, and TCRdb kept only the in-frame ones, dropping some. The repertoire holds some 110,000 clones, with over 70% as singletons. Sequencing used PBMCs. These receptors originate from a male donor in good health and CMV-seronegative. CDR3s include the opening cysteine and the closing phenylalanine or tryptophan. The D gene is left open where the match is weak. Size is omitted from some rows. Given values are once, few, many or a class for expanded clones.

J gene: TRBJ1-2
V gene: TRBV7-8
D gene: NA
clone size: NA
CDR3 DNA: TGTGCCAGCAGCTTACTCTTAGGGGATGGCTACACCTTC
CDR3 protein: CASSLLLGDGYTF

J gene: TRBJ2-7
V gene: TRBV7-8
D gene: TRBD1
clone size: NA
CDR3 DNA: TGTGCCAGCAGCTTAGGGACAGGGATCACCTACGAGCAGTACTTC
CDR3 protein: CASSLGTGITYEQYF

J gene: TRBJ2-2
V gene: TRBV7-9
D gene: TRBD1
clone size: few
CDR3 DNA: TGTGCCAGCAGCTGGTACAGGGGGCGGGGTAGATTTACCGGGGAGCTGTTTTTT
CDR3 protein: CASSWYRGRGRFTGELFF

J gene: TRBJ2-7
V gene: TRBV28
D gene: NA
clone size: NA
CDR3 DNA: TGTGCCAGCAGTTTATTAGGGGACGAGCAGTACTTC
CDR3 protein: CASSLLGDEQYF

J gene: TRBJ1-5
V gene: TRBV11-2
D gene: NA
clone size: NA
CDR3 DNA: TGTGTCAGCAGCCTGGGTAGCGGATCGGGTCAGCCCCAGCATTTT
CDR3 protein: CVSSLGSGSGQPQHF

J gene: TRBJ1-3
V gene: TRBV11-2
D gene: NA
clone size: NA
CDR3 DNA: TGTGCCAGCAGCTTCTCCGGGTTCTCTGGAAACACCATATATTTT
CDR3 protein: CASSFSGFSGNTIYF

J gene: TRBJ1-1
V gene: TRBV28
D gene: TRBD1
clone size: few
CDR3 DNA: TGTGCCAGCTACCCAGGGGGCACTGAAGCTTTCTTT
CDR3 protein: CASYPGGTEAFF

J gene: TRBJ1-2
V gene: TRBV7-2
D gene: NA
clone size: NA
CDR3 DNA: TGTGCCAGCAGCTTAAGTATGCAGGCTGGCGGCTACACCTTC
CDR3 protein: CASSLSMQAGGYTF

J gene: TRBJ2-7
V gene: TRBV7-8
D gene: NA
clone size: NA
CDR3 DNA: TGTGCCAGCAGAGGACATTCGTCCTACGAGCAGTACTTC
CDR3 protein: CASRGHSSYEQYF

J gene: TRBJ2-5
V gene: TRBV19
D gene: TRBD1
clone size: NA
CDR3 DNA: TGTGCCAGTAGTATTCAGGACAGGGTGGAGACCCAGTACTTC
CDR3 protein: CASSIQDRVETQYF

J gene: TRBJ1-1
V gene: TRBV11-3
D gene: NA
clone size: few
CDR3 DNA: TGTGCCAGCAGCATATCCACAGCGAACACTGAAGCTTTCTTT
CDR3 protein: CASSISTANTEAFF

J gene: TRBJ1-4
V gene: TRBV7-8
D gene: NA
clone size: NA
CDR3 DNA: TGTGCCAGCAGCGAGGCCGATCGTAATTGGGAAAAACTGTTTTTT
CDR3 protein: CASSEADRNWEKLFF

J gene: TRBJ2-1
V gene: TRBV28
D gene: TRBD1
clone size: NA
CDR3 DNA: TGTGCCAGCCGCGGACAGGTATACAATGAGCAGTTCTTC
CDR3 protein: CASRGQVYNEQFF

J gene: TRBJ2-7
V gene: TRBV30
D gene: TRBD2
clone size: NA
CDR3 DNA: TGTGCCGTCCTTCCTAGCGGGAGGGAGCAGTACTTC
CDR3 protein: CAVLPSGREQYF

J gene: TRBJ2-1
V gene: TRBV9
D gene: NA
clone size: NA
CDR3 DNA: TGTGCCAGCAGCGTATCCCTCCCACAGGGGGGGTCCTACAATGAGCAGTTCTTC
CDR3 protein: CASSVSLPQGGSYNEQFF

J gene: TRBJ2-2
V gene: TRBV2
D gene: TRBD2
clone size: NA
CDR3 DNA: TGTGCCAGCAGTCCGGGACTAGCGGGAGCGGGCACCGGGGAGCTGTTTTTT
CDR3 protein: CASSPGLAGAGTGELFF

J gene: TRBJ2-5
V gene: TRBV5-1
D gene: NA
clone size: NA
CDR3 DNA: TGCGCCAGCAGCTCGGACGGGGAAGAGACCCAGTACTTC
CDR3 protein: CASSSDGEETQYF

J gene: TRBJ1-1
V gene: TRBV9
D gene: NA
clone size: NA
CDR3 DNA: TGTGCCAGCAGCCCACTCGACATGAACACTGAAGCTTTCTTT
CDR3 protein: CASSPLDMNTEAFF

J gene: TRBJ1-1
V gene: TRBV5-1
D gene: NA
clone size: NA
CDR3 DNA: TGCGCCAGCAGCCCCAACAGGGATAGCACTGAAGCTTTCTTT
CDR3 protein: CASSPNRDSTEAFF

J gene: TRBJ2-5
V gene: TRBV14
D gene: TRBD2
clone size: NA
CDR3 DNA: TGTGCCAGCAGCCAAGAGGGACTAGCGCACCAAGAGACCCAGTACTTC
CDR3 protein: CASSQEGLAHQETQYF

J gene: TRBJ1-2
V gene: TRBV9
D gene: NA
clone size: NA
CDR3 DNA: TGTGCCAGCAGCGTGGGGGCACGGGATAACTATGGCTACACCTTC
CDR3 protein: CASSVGARDNYGYTF

J gene: TRBJ2-7
V gene: TRBV10-1
D gene: TRBD1
clone size: NA
CDR3 DNA: TGCGCCAGTTCTCGGGACAGGCCGGGCGAGCAGTACTTC
CDR3 protein: CASSRDRPGEQYF

J gene: TRBJ1-1
V gene: TRBV2
D gene: NA
clone size: NA
CDR3 DNA: TGTGCCAGCAGTGCGGGACACACGAACACTGAAGCTTTCTTT
CDR3 protein: CASSAGHTNTEAFF

J gene: TRBJ1-2
V gene: TRBV5-6
D gene: TRBD1
clone size: NA
CDR3 DNA: TGTGCCAGCAGCCGAGGGGGCGAAAATTATGGCTACACCTTC
CDR3 protein: CASSRGGENYGYTF

J gene: TRBJ1-2
V gene: TRBV28
D gene: NA
clone size: NA
CDR3 DNA: TGTGCCAGCAGCCACCCGGTTGGCTACACCTTC
CDR3 protein: CASSHPVGYTF

J gene: TRBJ2-2
V gene: TRBV27
D gene: NA
clone size: NA
CDR3 DNA: TGTGCCAGCAACCCTCTCCCCAGTGGGGCCACCGGGGAGCTGTTTTTT
CDR3 protein: CASNPLPSGATGELFF

J gene: TRBJ2-6
V gene: TRBV4-3
D gene: TRBD1
clone size: NA
CDR3 DNA: TGCGCCAGCAGCCAAGGATACAGGGGTTTGGCCAACGTCCTGACTTTC
CDR3 protein: CASSQGYRGLANVLTF

J gene: TRBJ1-2
V gene: TRBV9
D gene: NA
clone size: NA
CDR3 DNA: TGTGCCAGCAGCGTAGGAGGGTTCGATAACTATGGCTACACCTTC
CDR3 protein: CASSVGGFDNYGYTF

J gene: TRBJ2-3
V gene: TRBV5-5
D gene: NA
clone size: NA
CDR3 DNA: TGTGCCAGCAGCTTGATCAGGGACACAGATACGCAGTATTTT
CDR3 protein: CASSLIRDTDTQYF

J gene: TRBJ1-1
V gene: TRBV27
D gene: NA
clone size: NA
CDR3 DNA: TGTGCCAGCAGCCCGTTGGAGGGTTCAGTACCTGAAGCTTTCTTT
CDR3 protein: CASSPLEGSVPEAFF

J gene: TRBJ2-7
V gene: TRBV28
D gene: TRBD2
clone size: NA
CDR3 DNA: TGTGCCAGCAGTTTAGCAGGGACTAGCGGGCCTTACGAGCAGTACTTC
CDR3 protein: CASSLAGTSGPYEQYF

J gene: TRBJ2-5
V gene: TRBV5-1
D gene: NA
clone size: NA
CDR3 DNA: TGCGCCAGCAGCTTGGGTAGCTCAAGAGAGACCCAGTACTTC
CDR3 protein: CASSLGSSRETQYF

J gene: TRBJ2-3
V gene: TRBV7-2
D gene: TRBD2
clone size: NA
CDR3 DNA: TGTGCCAGCAGCCAGCCGGCGGGAGTTAGCACAGATACGCAGTATTTT
CDR3 protein: CASSQPAGVSTDTQYF

J gene: TRBJ2-1
V gene: TRBV11-3
D gene: TRBD1
clone size: NA
CDR3 DNA: TGTGCCAGCAGCTTGGACAGGTCCTACAATGAGCAGTTCTTC
CDR3 protein: CASSLDRSYNEQFF

J gene: TRBJ1-5
V gene: TRBV7-8
D gene: TRBD1
clone size: NA
CDR3 DNA: TGTGCCAGCAGCTTAGTTCTCCCGTGGCAGGGGGACAATCAGCCCCAGCATTTT
CDR3 protein: CASSLVLPWQGDNQPQHF

J gene: TRBJ2-3
V gene: TRBV30
D gene: TRBD2
clone size: NA
CDR3 DNA: TGTGCCTGGAGTGGTTCTAGCGGGACCACAGATACGCAGTATTTT
CDR3 protein: CAWSGSSGTTDTQYF

J gene: TRBJ2-7
V gene: TRBV9
D gene: TRBD2
clone size: NA
CDR3 DNA: TGTGCCAGCAGCGGGGAGGGCAGGACGAACGAGCAGTACTTC
CDR3 protein: CASSGEGRTNEQYF

J gene: TRBJ2-1
V gene: TRBV15
D gene: TRBD2
clone size: NA
CDR3 DNA: TGTGCCACCAGCAGAGATGCGGGAGGGCCCAATGAGCAGTTCTTC
CDR3 protein: CATSRDAGGPNEQFF

J gene: TRBJ1-5
V gene: TRBV30
D gene: TRBD1
clone size: NA
CDR3 DNA: TGTGCCTGGAGTGTAGGGATGGGACAGGGTAACAATCAGCCCCAGCATTTT
CDR3 protein: CAWSVGMGQGNNQPQHF

J gene: TRBJ2-5
V gene: TRBV19
D gene: NA
clone size: few
CDR3 DNA: TGTGCCAGTAAACGGACAGTTCAAGAGACCCAGTACTTC
CDR3 protein: CASKRTVQETQYF

J gene: TRBJ2-1
V gene: TRBV11-2
D gene: TRBD1
clone size: NA
CDR3 DNA: TGTGCCAGCAGCCCGCTAAGGGGGCCTGGCTACAATGAGCAGTTCTTC
CDR3 protein: CASSPLRGPGYNEQFF

J gene: TRBJ1-3
V gene: TRBV4-2
D gene: NA
clone size: NA
CDR3 DNA: TGTGCCAGCAGCCAAGCCAGGCAGCATCCCATCGGAAACACCATATATTTT
CDR3 protein: CASSQARQHPIGNTIYF

J gene: TRBJ1-2
V gene: TRBV10-1
D gene: NA
clone size: many
CDR3 DNA: TGCGCACCGACGGGTGCTCGGAGCTACACCTTC
CDR3 protein: CAPTGARSYTF

J gene: TRBJ1-1
V gene: TRBV5-1
D gene: NA
clone size: few
CDR3 DNA: TGCGCCAGCAGCTACTGGACGGGGAACAAGGAAGCTTTCTTT
CDR3 protein: CASSYWTGNKEAFF

J gene: TRBJ2-3
V gene: TRBV29-1
D gene: TRBD2
clone size: NA
CDR3 DNA: TGCAGCGGCCTTAGCGGGAGGCTAGATACGCAGTATTTT
CDR3 protein: CSGLSGRLDTQYF

J gene: TRBJ1-1
V gene: TRBV5-1
D gene: TRBD1
clone size: NA
CDR3 DNA: TGCGCCAGCAGTGGTGGTGGGGGGACAGGGAACACTGAAGCTTTCTTT
CDR3 protein: CASSGGGGTGNTEAFF

J gene: TRBJ2-1
V gene: TRBV5-4
D gene: NA
clone size: NA
CDR3 DNA: TGTGCCAGCAGCTCGGACTCAGCATACAATGAGCAGTTCTTC
CDR3 protein: CASSSDSAYNEQFF

J gene: TRBJ2-5
V gene: TRBV18
D gene: NA
clone size: few
CDR3 DNA: TGTGCCAGCTCACCAAGGGCAGGGGCTGAACAAGAGACCCAGTACTTC
CDR3 protein: CASSPRAGAEQETQYF

J gene: TRBJ2-3
V gene: TRBV27
D gene: NA
clone size: NA
CDR3 DNA: TGTGCCAGCAGTTCGACAGATACGCAGTATTTT
CDR3 protein: CASSSTDTQYF

J gene: TRBJ2-5
V gene: TRBV7-2
D gene: NA
clone size: few
CDR3 DNA: TGTGCCAGCAGCTCCGGGAGCGGGGAGACCCAGTACTTC
CDR3 protein: CASSSGSGETQYF

J gene: TRBJ2-5
V gene: TRBV9
D gene: TRBD1
clone size: NA
CDR3 DNA: TGTGCCAGCAGCGTGGGACAGGGCGGGGAGACCCAGTACTTC
CDR3 protein: CASSVGQGGETQYF

J gene: TRBJ1-6
V gene: TRBV30
D gene: NA
clone size: NA
CDR3 DNA: TGTGCCTGGGGCAGGGATTCACCCCTCCACTTT
CDR3 protein: CAWGRDSPLHF

J gene: TRBJ2-5
V gene: TRBV4-2
D gene: NA
clone size: NA
CDR3 DNA: TGTGCCAGCAGCTTACAGGGCGTAGGTGTAGAGACCCAGTACTTC
CDR3 protein: CASSLQGVGVETQYF

J gene: TRBJ1-1
V gene: TRBV7-3
D gene: NA
clone size: NA
CDR3 DNA: TGTGCCAGCAGCTTTGACATGAACACTGAAGCTTTCTTT
CDR3 protein: CASSFDMNTEAFF

J gene: TRBJ1-1
V gene: TRBV7-3
D gene: NA
clone size: NA
CDR3 DNA: TGTGCCAGCAGCCTCGAACTCTACACTGAAGCTTTCTTT
CDR3 protein: CASSLELYTEAFF

J gene: TRBJ1-5
V gene: TRBV10-2
D gene: NA
clone size: NA
CDR3 DNA: TGCGCCAGCAGTGAGTCAGGGGCGCATCAGCCCCAGCATTTT
CDR3 protein: CASSESGAHQPQHF